What follows are 23 T cell receptor beta chains derived from one specimen sequenced in a study of blood T cell repertoires in COVID-19. Generated by immunoSEQ multiplex PCR, the TCRdb table keeps only in-frame clones and is missing some. Among 400,000 to 450,000 clones listed, approximately 91% were seen once. The material sequenced was peripheral blood. The receptors were sampled from a woman between 40 and 50 years old with COVID-19, enrolled during active disease.

CDR3 bases: TGTGCCAGCAGCCAACCAGCAGGGAACACCGGGGAGCTGTTTTTT. It encodes CASSQPAGNTGELFF. This chain uses TRBV6-6 with TRBJ2-2, with D uncertain. The germline gives CDR1 MNHNY, CDR2 SVGAGI (reference sequence). The V end lost 6 bases, the J end lost 1 base, and 12 bases lay between the germline ends. The CDR3 runs to 15 residues.

The chain carries TRBV18 and TRBJ1-6, with unresolved D. V gave up 2 bases and J gave up 9 bases, with 14 bases separating them. CDR3 length: 15 residues. Germline V gene data show CDR1 as KGHSH and CDR2 as LQKENI. This CDR3 reads CASSPRPGEGSPLHF. The CDR3 DNA reads as TGTGCCAGCTCACCAAGACCCGGGGAAGGTTCACCCCTCCACTTT.

CDR3 nucleotide sequence: TGTGCCAGCAGCTCGTCCGGGACAGGGAACGGTGGCTACACCTTC. Translation: CASSSSGTGNGGYTF. The chain uses TRBV7-2 and TRBJ1-2, with 9 bases that match TRBD1. The CDR3 is made up of 15 amino acids. CDR1 is SGHTA, CDR2 FQGNSA, per germline. With V trimmed by 4 bases and J by 7 bases, 10 bases remained unmatched.

This chain connects TRBV28 to TRBJ1-1; 8 bases are a match to TRBD1. CDR1 and CDR2 from the germline V gene are MDHEN and SYDVKM. This CDR3 has 12 residues. Unmatched junction bases numbered 5, after V lost 6 bases and J lost 8 bases. The CDR3 sequence is CASSPRDREAFF. The CDR3 coding sequence is TGTGCCAGCAGCCCTAGGGACAGGGAAGCTTTCTTT.

The chain joins TRBV18 to TRBJ1-1, with D unresolved. The CDR3 length is 14 residues. The V end lost 6 bases, the J end lost 2 bases, and 13 bases lay between the germline ends. Germline V gene lookup returns CDR1 KGHSH and CDR2 LQKENI. The CDR3 DNA is TGTGCCAGCTCGAACAACGGAGGAAACACTGAAGCTTTCTTT. Its translation: CASSNNGGNTEAFF. Using reference TRBV18 and TRBJ1-1 for the parts outside the CDR3, the full variable domain is NAGVMQNPRHLVRRRGQEARLRCSPMKGHSHVYWYRQLPEEGLKFMVYLQKENIIDESGMPKERFSAEFPKEGPSILRIQQVVRGDSAAYFCASSNNGGNTEAFFGQGTRLTVV.

This clone was seen just once. The chain carries TRBV19 and TRBJ1-1, with a weak D call TRBD1 (6 bases). This CDR3 comprises 14 residues. V dropped 3 bases and J dropped 8 bases, with 16 bases sitting between them. Germline V gives CDR1 LNHDA, CDR2 SQIVND (reference sequence). The CDR3 sequence: CASSITRGGKEAFF. CDR3 in DNA: TGTGCCAGTAGTATTACCCGGGGGGGCAAGGAAGCTTTCTTT.

This rearrangement joins TRBV9 to TRBJ1-4, with 9 bases matching TRBD1. The CDR3 totals 16 residues. Germline V lookup: CDR1 SGDLS, CDR2 YYNGEE. Trimming took 4 bases from V and 8 from J; bases not matched to a gene: 12. In DNA, the CDR3 is TGTGCCAGCAGCCCTTGGAACAGGGGGCTAGGGGAAAAACTGTTTTTT. Translation: CASSPWNRGLGEKLFF.

The chain joins TRBV7-9 to TRBJ1-1; no definite D call. The CDR3 sequence is 13 residues long. The V and J ends lost 2 bases and 8 bases respectively, with 12 bases between them. Germline CDR1 reads SEHNR; CDR2 reads FQNEAQ (reference sequence). In DNA form, the CDR3 reads TGTGCCAGCAGCTTATCACAGAAGGTGGAAGCTTTCTTT. This gives the protein CASSLSQKVEAFF.

The chain links TRBV6-6 to TRBJ2-3; D might be TRBD1 (6 bases). From germline, CDR1 is MNHNY and CDR2 SVGAGI (reference sequence). The CDR3 runs 15 residues. V lost 0 bases to trimming and J lost 4 bases, with 11 bases between them. This chain's CDR3 is CASSYSGARSDTQYF. The DNA for the CDR3 is TGTGCCAGCAGTTACTCGGGGGCCCGGTCAGATACGCAGTATTTT.

This sequence joins TRBV18 and TRBJ2-1, with 7 nucleotides matching TRBD1. The J segment lost 6 bases and the V segment lost 4 bases, leaving 3 bases of the junction unmatched. This CDR3 has 13 residues. CDR1 KGHSH and CDR2 LQKENI come from the germline V gene. CDR3 DNA: TGTGCCAGCTCACAGGGACAGTTCAATGAGCAGTTCTTC. Its protein is CASSQGQFNEQFF.

This clone was seen just once. The chain links TRBV30 to TRBJ1-5; TRBD1 aligns across 8 bases. CDR3 length: 15 amino acids. CDR1 is GTSNPN, CDR2 SVGIG, per germline (reference sequence). V dropped 2 bases and J dropped 2; count of bases not matched to a gene: 5. The CDR3 spells CAWSRAGGGNQPQHF. The CDR3 DNA reads TGTGCCTGGAGTAGGGCAGGGGGCGGCAATCAGCCCCAGCATTTT.

The chain has TRBV9 and TRBJ1-3; 7 bases agree with TRBD1. Germline CDR1 and CDR2: SGDLS and YYNGEE. This CDR3 contains 17 residues. After removal of 3 bases from V and 3 bases from J, the junction contained 12 bases not matched to a gene. The CDR3 spells CASSAETIWDSGNTIYF. The CDR3 nucleotides read TGTGCCAGCAGCGCGGAAACGATTTGGGACAGTGGAAACACCATATATTTT.

This chain joins TRBV5-1 and TRBJ2-5, with D tentatively TRBD1 (6 bases). CDR1 is SGHRS and CDR2 is YFSETQ in the germline V gene. V dropped 4 bases and J dropped 2 bases, with 15 bases sitting between them. The CDR3 spans 15 residues. CDR3 in DNA: TGCGCCAGCAGCAGGGATACAGGGCGGCAAGAGACCCAGTACTTC. Protein product: CASSRDTGRQETQYF.

In its sample, this clone was seen once. The chain uses TRBV28 and TRBJ2-3; TRBD2 is a possible D gene (5 bases). The CDR3 is 13 residues long. From germline, CDR1 is MDHEN and CDR2 SYDVKM. Trimming shortened V by 5 bases and J by 9 bases, and 15 bases separated the two germline ends. The CDR3 protein is CASSPGLRGTQYF. DNA for the CDR3: TGTGCCAGCAGTCCAGGACTCCGAGGGACGCAGTATTTT.

In this sample, this clone turned up once. This chain uses TRBV4-1 with TRBJ1-1, with D maybe TRBD1 (6 bases). Germline-derived CDR1 and CDR2 are MGHRA and YSYEKL. V shed 3 bases and J shed 0 bases, with 11 bases lying between them. The CDR3 extends over 15 amino acids. In DNA form, the CDR3 reads TGCGCCAGCAGCCAGCAGGGGAACCTGAACACTGAAGCTTTCTTT. It yields the protein CASSQQGNLNTEAFF.

The chain joins TRBV28 to TRBJ2-6, with TRBD1 matching 8 bases. The CDR3 covers 20 residues. Germline assignment: CDR1 MDHEN and CDR2 SYDVKM. J was trimmed by 4 bases and V by 3 bases; bases with no gene match: 17. The CDR3 reads CASSFWPRTGTFSGANVLTF. For the CDR3, the DNA is TGTGCCAGCAGTTTCTGGCCCAGGACAGGGACCTTTTCCGGGGCCAACGTCCTGACTTTC.

This clone has just a few counts. The chain couples TRBV6-5 to TRBJ2-7; 10 bases fit TRBD1. CDR3 size: 13 residues. V was clipped by 10 bases and J by 7 bases; unmatched bases: 10. The V gene's germline CDR1 is MNHEY and CDR2 SVGAGI. CDR3 sequence reads: CATTGTGALEQYF. The DNA for the CDR3 is TGTGCCACCACCGGGACAGGGGCTTTAGAGCAGTACTTC.

This clone was detected once. The chain has TRBV19 and TRBJ1-1; D is unresolved. CDR1 and CDR2 from the germline V gene are LNHDA and SQIVND (reference sequence). The CDR3 runs 16 residues. V lost 7 bases to trimming and J lost 4 bases, with 22 bases between them. CDR3 in DNA: TGTGCCAGTACCTTCCGCCTTATCAGCGGCCGCACTGAAGCTTTCTTT. Residues: CASTFRLISGRTEAFF.

This clone is a singleton in its sample. The rearrangement uses TRBV5-1 and TRBJ2-5, with 9 bases aligning to TRBD1. V lost 1 base, J lost 5 bases, and 9 bases stayed unmatched. The CDR3 spans 16 residues. CDR1 and CDR2 from the germline V gene are SGHRS and YFSETQ. CDR3 bases: TGCGCCAGCAGCTTGTCCCCCACAGGGGGCATGGAGACCCAGTACTTC. Translating it yields CASSLSPTGGMETQYF.

This chain links TRBV19 with TRBJ2-1; unclear D gene. Germline V gene data show CDR1 as LNHDA and CDR2 as SQIVND (reference sequence). The CDR3 is 14 residues long. Trimming left V 3 bases short and J 3 bases short, with 9 bases between. As DNA, the CDR3 is TGTGCCAGTAGTATGGGTCACAGCTACAATGAGCAGTTCTTC. It yields the protein CASSMGHSYNEQFF.

V is TRBV3-1 (or the pseudogene TRBV3-2) and J is TRBJ1-2; 9 nucleotides line up with TRBD1. The CDR3 is made up of 14 amino acids. In germline, CDR1 is LGHDT, CDR2 YNNKEL (reference sequence). V lost 5 bases and J lost 5; bases outside the gene matches: 6. CDR3 sequence reads: CASSSPGTGYGYTF. CDR3 nucleotides: TGTGCCAGCAGCAGCCCGGGGACAGGGTATGGCTACACCTTC.

This clone was seen a few times. The chain recombines TRBV6-4 with TRBJ1-2, with 7 bases identical to TRBD1. CDR1 is MRHNA, CDR2 SNTAGT, per germline. V lost 4 bases to trimming and J lost 3 bases; unmatched junction nucleotides: 2. This CDR3 contains 13 residues. The CDR3 region has the DNA TGTGCCAGCAGTGGACAGGGTGACTATGGCTACACCTTC. Encoded protein: CASSGQGDYGYTF.

The chain links TRBV27 to TRBJ1-3, with D uncertain. Trimming removed 3 bases at V and 0 bases at J, with 12 bases between. Germline-derived CDR1 and CDR2 are MNHEY and SMNVEV (reference sequence). The CDR3 spans 16 residues. The CDR3 region has the DNA TGTGCCAGCAGTTTTCGACAACCCAACTCTGGAAACACCATATATTTT. Residues: CASSFRQPNSGNTIYF.